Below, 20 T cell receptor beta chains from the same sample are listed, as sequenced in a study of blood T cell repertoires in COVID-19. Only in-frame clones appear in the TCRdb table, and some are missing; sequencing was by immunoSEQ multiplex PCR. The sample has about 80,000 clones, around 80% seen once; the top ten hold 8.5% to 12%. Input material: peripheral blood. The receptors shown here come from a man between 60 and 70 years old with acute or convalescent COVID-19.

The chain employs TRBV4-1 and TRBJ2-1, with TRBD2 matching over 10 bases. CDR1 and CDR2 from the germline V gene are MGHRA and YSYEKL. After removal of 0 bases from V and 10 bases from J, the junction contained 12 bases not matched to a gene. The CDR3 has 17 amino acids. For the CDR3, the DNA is TGCGCCAGCAGCCAAGAGAGGAGGCTAGCGGGAGTGGGGGAGCAGTTCTTC. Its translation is CASSQERRLAGVGEQFF.

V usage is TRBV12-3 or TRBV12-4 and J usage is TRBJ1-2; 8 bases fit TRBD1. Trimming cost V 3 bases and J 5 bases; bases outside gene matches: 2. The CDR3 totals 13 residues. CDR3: CASSLNRGYGYTF. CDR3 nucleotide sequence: TGTGCCAGCAGTTTGAACAGGGGGTATGGCTACACCTTC.

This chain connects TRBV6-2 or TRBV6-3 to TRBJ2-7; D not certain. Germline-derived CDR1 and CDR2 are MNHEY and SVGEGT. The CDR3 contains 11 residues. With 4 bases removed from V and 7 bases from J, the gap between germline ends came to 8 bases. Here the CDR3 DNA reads TGTGCCAGCAGTTCGTTTTTGGAGCAGTACTTC. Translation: CASSSFLEQYF.

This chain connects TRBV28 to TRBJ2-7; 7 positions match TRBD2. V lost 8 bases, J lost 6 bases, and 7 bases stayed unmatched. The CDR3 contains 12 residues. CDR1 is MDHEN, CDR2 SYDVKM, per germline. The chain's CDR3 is CASGGGVGEQYF. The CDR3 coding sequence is TGTGCCAGCGGGGGAGGGGTTGGCGAGCAGTACTTC.

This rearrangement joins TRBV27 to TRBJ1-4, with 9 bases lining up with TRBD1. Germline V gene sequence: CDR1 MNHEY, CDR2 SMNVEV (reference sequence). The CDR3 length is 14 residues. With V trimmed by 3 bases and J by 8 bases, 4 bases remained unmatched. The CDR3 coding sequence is TGTGCCAGCAGTTTTAGGGGGACAGGGGAAAAACTGTTTTTT. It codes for CASSFRGTGEKLFF.

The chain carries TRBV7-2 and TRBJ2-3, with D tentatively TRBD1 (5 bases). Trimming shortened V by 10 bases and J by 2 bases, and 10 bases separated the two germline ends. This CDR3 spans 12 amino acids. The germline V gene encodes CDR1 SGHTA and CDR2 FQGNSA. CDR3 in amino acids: CATRQNTDTQYF. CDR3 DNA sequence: TGTGCCACACGACAGAACACAGATACGCAGTATTTT.

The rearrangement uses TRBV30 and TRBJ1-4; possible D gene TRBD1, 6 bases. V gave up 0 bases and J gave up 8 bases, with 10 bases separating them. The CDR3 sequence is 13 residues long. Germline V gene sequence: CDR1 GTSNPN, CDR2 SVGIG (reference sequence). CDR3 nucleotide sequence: TGTGCCTGGAGTGTACATCAGGGGGAAAAACTGTTTTTT. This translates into CAWSVHQGEKLFF.

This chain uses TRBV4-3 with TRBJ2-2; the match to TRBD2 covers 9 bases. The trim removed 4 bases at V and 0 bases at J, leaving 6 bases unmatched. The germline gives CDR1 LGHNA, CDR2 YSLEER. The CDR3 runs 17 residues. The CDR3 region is CASSRGVAGANTGELFF. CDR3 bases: TGCGCCAGCAGCCGGGGAGTAGCGGGAGCGAACACCGGGGAGCTGTTTTTT.

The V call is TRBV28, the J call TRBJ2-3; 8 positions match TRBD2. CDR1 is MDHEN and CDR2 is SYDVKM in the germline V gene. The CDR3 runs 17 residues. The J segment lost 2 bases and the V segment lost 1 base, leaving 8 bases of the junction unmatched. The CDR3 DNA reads TGTGCCAGCAGTTTATACGCGGGAGGAGTTGACACAGATACGCAGTATTTT. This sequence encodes CASSLYAGGVDTDTQYF. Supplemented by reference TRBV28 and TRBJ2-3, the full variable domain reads DVKVTQSSRYLVKRTGEKVFLECVQDMDHENMFWYRQDPGLGLRLIYFSYDVKMKEKGDIPEGYSVSREKKERFSLILESASTNQTSMYLCASSLYAGGVDTDTQYFGPGTRLTVL.

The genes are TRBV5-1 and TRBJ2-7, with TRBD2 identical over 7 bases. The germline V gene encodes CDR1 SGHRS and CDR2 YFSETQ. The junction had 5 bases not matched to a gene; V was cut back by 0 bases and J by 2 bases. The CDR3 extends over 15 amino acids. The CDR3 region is CASSLVAGATYEQYF. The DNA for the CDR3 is TGCGCCAGCAGCTTGGTAGCGGGTGCAACCTACGAGCAGTACTTC. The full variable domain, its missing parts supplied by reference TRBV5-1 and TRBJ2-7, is KAGVTQTPRYLIKTRGQQVTLSCSPISGHRSVSWYQQTPGQGLQFLFEYFSETQRNKGNFPGRFSGRQFSNSRSEMNVSTLELGDSALYLCASSLVAGATYEQYFGPGTRLTVT.

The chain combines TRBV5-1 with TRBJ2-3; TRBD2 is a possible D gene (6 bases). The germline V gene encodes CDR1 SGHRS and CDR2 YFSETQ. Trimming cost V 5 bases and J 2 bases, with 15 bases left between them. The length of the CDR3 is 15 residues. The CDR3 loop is CASRPRGRNTDTQYF. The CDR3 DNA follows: TGCGCCAGCAGGCCCCGGGGGAGGAACACAGATACGCAGTATTTT.

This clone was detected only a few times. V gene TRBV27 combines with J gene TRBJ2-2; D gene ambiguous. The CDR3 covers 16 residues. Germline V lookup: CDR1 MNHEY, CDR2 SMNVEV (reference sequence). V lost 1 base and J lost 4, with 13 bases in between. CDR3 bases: TGTGCCAGCAGTTTATGGCCGACGAGGAGCACCGGGGAGCTGTTTTTT. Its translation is CASSLWPTRSTGELFF.

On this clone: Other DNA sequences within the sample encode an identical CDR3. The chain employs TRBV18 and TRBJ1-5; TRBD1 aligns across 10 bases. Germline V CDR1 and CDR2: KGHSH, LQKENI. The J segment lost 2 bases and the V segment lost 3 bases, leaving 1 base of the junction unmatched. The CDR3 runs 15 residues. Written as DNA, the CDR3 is TGTGCCAGCTCACCGGGGACAGGGGGCAATCAGCCCCAGCATTTT. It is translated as CASSPGTGGNQPQHF.

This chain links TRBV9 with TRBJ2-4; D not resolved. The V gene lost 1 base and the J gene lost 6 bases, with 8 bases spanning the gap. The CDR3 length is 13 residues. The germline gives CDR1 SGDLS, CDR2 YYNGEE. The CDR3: CASSVRYGNIQYF. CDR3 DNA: TGTGCCAGCAGCGTAAGATACGGAAACATTCAGTACTTC. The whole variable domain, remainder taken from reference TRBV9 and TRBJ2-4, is DSGVTQTPKHLITATGQRVTLRCSPRSGDLSVYWYQQSLDQGLQFLIQYYNGEERAKGNILERFSAQQFPDLHSELNLSSLELGDSALYFCASSVRYGNIQYFGAGTRLSVL.

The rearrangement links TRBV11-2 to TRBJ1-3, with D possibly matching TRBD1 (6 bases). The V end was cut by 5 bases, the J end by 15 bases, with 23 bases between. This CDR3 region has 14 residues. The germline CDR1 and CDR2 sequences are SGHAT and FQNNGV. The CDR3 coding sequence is TGTGCCAGCAGCCCAACCTTAGATGTCCAGGGGCAATATTTT. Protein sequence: CASSPTLDVQGQYF.

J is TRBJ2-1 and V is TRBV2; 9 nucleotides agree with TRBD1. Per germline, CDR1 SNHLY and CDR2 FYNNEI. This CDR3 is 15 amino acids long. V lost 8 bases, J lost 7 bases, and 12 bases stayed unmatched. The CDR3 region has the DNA TGTGCCAGCCTAAACCGGGACAGGGTAGGAAATGAGCAGTTCTTC. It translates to CASLNRDRVGNEQFF.

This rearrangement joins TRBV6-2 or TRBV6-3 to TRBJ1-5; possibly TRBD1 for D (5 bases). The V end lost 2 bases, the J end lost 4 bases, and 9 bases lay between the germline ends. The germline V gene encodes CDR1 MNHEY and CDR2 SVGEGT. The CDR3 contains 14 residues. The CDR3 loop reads CASSYHQGNQPQHF. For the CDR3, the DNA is TGTGCCAGCAGTTACCATCAGGGTAATCAGCCCCAGCATTTT.

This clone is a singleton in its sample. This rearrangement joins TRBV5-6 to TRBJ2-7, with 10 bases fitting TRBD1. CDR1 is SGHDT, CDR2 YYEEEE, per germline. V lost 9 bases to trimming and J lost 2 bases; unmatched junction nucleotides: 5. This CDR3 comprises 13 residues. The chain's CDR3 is CAIYGTGAYEQYF. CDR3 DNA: TGTGCCATCTACGGGACAGGGGCCTACGAGCAGTACTTC.

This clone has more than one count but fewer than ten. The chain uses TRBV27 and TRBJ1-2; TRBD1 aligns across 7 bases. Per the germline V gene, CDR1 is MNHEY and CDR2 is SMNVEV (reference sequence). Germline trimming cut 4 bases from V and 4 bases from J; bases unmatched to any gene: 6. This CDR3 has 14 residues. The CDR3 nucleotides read TGTGCCAGCAGTTCGGCGGGACAGATCTATGGCTACACCTTC. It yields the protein CASSSAGQIYGYTF.

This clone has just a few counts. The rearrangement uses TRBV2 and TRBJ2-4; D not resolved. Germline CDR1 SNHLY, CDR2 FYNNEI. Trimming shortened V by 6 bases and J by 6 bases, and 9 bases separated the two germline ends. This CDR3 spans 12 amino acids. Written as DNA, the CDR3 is TGTGCCAGCAGCCAAGAGAGAAACATTCAGTACTTC. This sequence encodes CASSQERNIQYF.